One and the same sample provided the 14 T cell receptor beta chains below, sequenced in a study of cytomegalovirus exposure and HLA in healthy donors. PCR primers comprised 60 Vbeta and 13 Jbeta primers. Here immunoSEQ multiplex PCR was the method, and the copy in TCRdb shows in-frame clones only, minus some. The sample carries 95,000 to 150,000 clones, roughly 83% recorded once. Sequenced input: PBMCs. These receptors all stem from a man aged 18 to 35 in good health and CMV-seropositive.

The genes are TRBV18 and TRBJ1-2, with TRBD1 matching over 7 bases. The V and J ends lost 3 bases and 2 bases, in that order; junction bases with no gene match: 6. Germline V gene lookup returns CDR1 KGHSH and CDR2 LQKENI. The length of the CDR3 is 15 residues. The CDR3 DNA reads as TGTGCCAGCTCACCCACAGGGGAATCCAACTATGGCTACACCTTC. Its protein product is CASSPTGESNYGYTF.

V is TRBV5-6 and J is TRBJ2-2; D may be TRBD1 (6 bases). Per germline, CDR1 SGHDT and CDR2 YYEEEE. Trimming cost V 6 bases and J 7 bases, with 13 bases left between them. There are 13 residues in the CDR3. The CDR3: CASTKGGSGELFF. CDR3 sequence (DNA): TGTGCCAGCACCAAAGGGGGTAGCGGGGAGCTGTTTTTT.

This chain links TRBV6-4 with TRBJ1-5; D is possibly TRBD1 (6 bases). Trimming shortened V by 7 bases and J by 9 bases, and 19 bases separated the two germline ends. The CDR3 has 14 residues. Germline V lookup: CDR1 MRHNA, CDR2 SNTAGT. The CDR3 DNA is TGTGCCAGCAAAGACCAGGGGCCCGAGGGGCCCCAGCATTTT. Its translation is CASKDQGPEGPQHF.

This chain uses TRBV6-5 with TRBJ2-3; possible D gene TRBD2, 7 bases. CDR1 and CDR2 from the germline V gene are MNHEY and SVGAGI. Trimming cost V 2 bases and J 1 base, with 10 bases left between them. The CDR3 has 15 residues. The CDR3 region is CASSYGGGGTDTQYF. Here the CDR3 DNA reads TGTGCCAGCAGTTACGGCGGGGGCGGCACAGATACGCAGTATTTT.

Turning to this clone: The same CDR3 also results from other DNA sequences found in this sample. The V call is TRBV7-2, the J call TRBJ1-1, with D possibly TRBD1 on 6 matching bases. The germline V gene encodes CDR1 SGHTA and CDR2 FQGNSA. The CDR3 runs 14 residues. V lost 3 bases, J lost 0 bases, and 8 bases lay in between. CDR3 DNA: TGTGCCAGCAGCTTGACAGGTTTGAACACTGAAGCTTTCTTT. The encoded protein is CASSLTGLNTEAFF.

This chain connects TRBV30 to TRBJ1-1, with a weak D call TRBD1 (5 bases). Trimming stripped 3 bases from V and 8 bases from J, with 10 bases between. The germline gives CDR1 GTSNPN, CDR2 SVGIG (reference sequence). There are 11 residues in the CDR3. The CDR3 nucleotides are TGTGCCTGGAGGTCAAGGGGCGAAGCTTTCTTT. Protein product: CAWRSRGEAFF.

The rearrangement uses TRBV27 and TRBJ2-2; 14 bases match TRBD2. Germline assignment: CDR1 MNHEY and CDR2 SMNVEV (reference sequence). The trim removed 7 bases at V and 6 bases at J, leaving 16 bases unmatched. The CDR3 covers 19 residues. The DNA of the CDR3 is TGTGCCAGCATGCCTCTGACTAGCGGGGGGGCCGAAGTAGCCGGGGAGCTGTTTTTT. It encodes CASMPLTSGGAEVAGELFF.

J is TRBJ2-7 and V is TRBV7-9; the match to TRBD1 covers 11 bases. CDR1 is SEHNR, CDR2 FQNEAQ, per germline (reference sequence). The trim removed 5 bases at V and 5 bases at J, leaving 8 bases unmatched. The CDR3 runs 15 residues. CDR3 region: CASSTGQGASDEQYF. The CDR3 DNA is TGTGCCAGCAGCACTGGACAGGGGGCTTCGGACGAGCAGTACTTC.

CDR3 DNA sequence: TGTGCCAGCAGTGGGCTTTCTGCCTACGAGCAGTACTTC. This codes for CASSGLSAYEQYF. This chain joins TRBV2 and TRBJ2-7; D unresolved. The CDR3 loop spans 13 amino acids. The ends were cut back, 4 bases at V and 2 bases at J, with 9 bases in the middle. Germline V lookup: CDR1 SNHLY, CDR2 FYNNEI.

J is TRBJ1-1 and V is TRBV27, with D possibly being TRBD1 (6 bases). Germline CDR1 is MNHEY and CDR2 is SMNVEV (reference sequence). Trimming took off 5 bases at V and 4 bases at J, with 14 bases between the two ends. The CDR3 loop spans 14 amino acids. In nucleotides, the CDR3 is TGTGCCAGCAGTACCAAACAGGGAGTCACTGAAGCTTTCTTT. It specifies CASSTKQGVTEAFF.

The chain links TRBV4-2 to TRBJ1-2; D might be TRBD1 (5 bases). In germline, CDR1 is LGHNA, CDR2 YNFKEQ. This CDR3 region has 15 residues. V was shortened by 0 bases and J by 10 bases, with 18 bases between the two germline ends. CDR3 coding DNA: TGTGCCAGCAGCCAAGATAGGGGCAGGGCTGATGACTACACCTTC. The encoded protein is CASSQDRGRADDYTF.

The chain has TRBV28 and TRBJ2-5, with 8 bases matching TRBD1. The CDR3 has 15 residues. Losses at the gene ends were 3 bases for V and 5 bases for J; bases not matched to a gene: 8. Germline values: CDR1 MDHEN, CDR2 SYDVKM. The DNA of the CDR3 is TGTGCCAGCAGTTTTGTCAGGGGGCATGTGGAGACCCAGTACTTC. Translation: CASSFVRGHVETQYF.

V gene TRBV29-1 combines with J gene TRBJ1-1; D unclear. V was shortened by 1 base and J by 1 base, with 7 bases between the two germline ends. The CDR3 runs to 13 residues. Germline CDR1 is SQVTM and CDR2 is ANQGSEA. The CDR3: CSVEAPGNTEAFF. The CDR3 DNA sequence: TGCAGCGTTGAAGCCCCGGGGAACACTGAAGCTTTCTTT.

The chain recombines TRBV5-1 with TRBJ2-7; 7 bases align to TRBD1. The V gene end was trimmed by 4 bases and the J gene end by 8 bases; junction bases not matched to a gene: 15. The CDR3 covers 15 residues. Per the germline V gene, CDR1 is SGHRS and CDR2 is YFSETQ. CDR3 region: CASSPTGTERNQQYF. The CDR3 DNA reads as TGCGCCAGCAGCCCCACCGGGACAGAAAGGAACCAGCAGTACTTC.